The T cell receptor beta chain described here comes from a study of post-analysis software for immune sequencing data. Study in general: Disease trajectories encompassed relapsing-remitting, secondary progressive and progressive-relapsing multiple sclerosis. General study results and limits: Relative to controls, patients had 4 or 5 TRBV segments at higher frequency, with TRBV5-6, TRBV5-1 and TRBV20-1 among these. A significant reduction in normalized Chao1 diversity was observed in multiple sclerosis patients versus controls.

Germline V gene sequence: CDR1 DFQATT, CDR2 SNEGSKA (reference sequence). Trimming took 3 bases from V and 11 from J, leaving 17 bases between them. This CDR3 is built from 13 residues. The authors incorporated unique molecular identifiers into the TCR beta cDNA libraries. The yield from around 1 to 10 million T cells was 500,000 or so cDNA molecules in total. MiXCR, applied by TCRdb to the PCR reads, yields one record per CDR3 protein. Of about 680,000 distinct CDR3 sequences in the sample, 59% were seen once. As regards this clonotype: Antigen specificity is unknown.

This chain joins TRBV20-1 and TRBJ2-1; D uncertain. Specimen: blood. The TCR sequence derives from a girl aged 2 to 10 with multiple sclerosis. The CDR3 region is CSASPAVGLQQFF. The CDR3 nucleotides are TGCAGTGCTAGCCCCGCGGTCGGGCTGCAGCAGTTCTTC.